This passage covers 28 T cell receptor beta chains from one sample sequenced in a study of CD8 T cells in ankylosing spondylitis. Each CDR3 protein gets one entry after TCRdb re-called the 5' RACE reads with MiXCR. The data hold more than 150,000 distinct CDR3 sequences, with approximately 18% observed a single time. Sample: blood, either unsorted or a sorted T cell fraction (not recorded which). These receptors were collected from a male donor between 5 and 29 years old with ankylosing spondylitis or in good health (not recorded which).

This chain links TRBV11-3 with TRBJ2-7; no clear D gene. Germline-derived CDR1 and CDR2 are SGHNT and YENEEA. This CDR3 has 12 amino acids. Trimming took off 0 bases at V and 5 bases at J, with 5 bases between the two ends. CDR3 residues: CASSLDLDEQYV. The CDR3, as DNA: TGTGCCAGCAGCTTAGATTTAGACGAGCAGTACGTC.

The gene calls are TRBV29-1 and TRBJ2-7; the D is unclear. Between the trimmed V and J ends, which lost 3 bases and 3 bases, there was a span of 6 bases. Germline assignment: CDR1 SQVTM and CDR2 ANQGSEA. The CDR3 contains 11 residues. The CDR3 sequence: CSVDSGYEQYF. The CDR3 nucleotides are TGCAGCGTTGACTCCGGCTACGAGCAGTACTTC.

The chain has TRBV11-2 and TRBJ2-4; D possibly uses TRBD1 or TRBD2 (5 bases each). CDR1 is SGHAT, CDR2 FQNNGV, per germline. V was shortened by 3 bases and J by 8 bases, with 8 bases between the two germline ends. CDR3 size: 12 residues. CDR3 in amino acids: CASSFLGDIQYF. CDR3 nucleotides: TGTGCCAGCAGCTTCCTGGGGGACATTCAGTACTTC. Full variable domain (rest looked up from reference TRBV11-2 and TRBJ2-4): EAGVAQSPRYKIIEKRQSVAFWCNPISGHATLYWYQQILGQGPKLLIQFQNNGVVDDSQLPKDRFSAERLKGVDSTLKIQPAKLEDSAVYLCASSFLGDIQYFGAGTRLSVL.

This clonotype has ten or more counts. The V call is TRBV6-5, the J call TRBJ1-2; 7 positions match TRBD1. Germline assignment: CDR1 MNHEY and CDR2 SVGAGI. V shed 4 bases and J 8 bases; nucleotides not matched to a gene: 10. The CDR3 contains 14 residues. The CDR3 loop is CASSSRQGRGGYTF. CDR3 in DNA: TGTGCCAGCAGTTCTCGACAGGGACGGGGGGGCTACACCTTC.

The table lists this clonotype with many counts. The chain joins TRBV7-2 to TRBJ2-3; 7 bases map to TRBD2. Germline values: CDR1 SGHTA, CDR2 FQGNSA. After removal of 4 bases from V and 4 bases from J, the junction contained 11 bases not matched to a gene. The length of the CDR3 is 16 residues. CDR3 loop: CASSSIGRGYADTQYF. CDR3 DNA: TGTGCCAGCAGCTCCATTGGGCGGGGGTATGCAGATACGCAGTATTTT.

This clonotype was detected ten times or more. The chain carries TRBV6-9 and TRBJ2-5, with TRBD1 identical over 10 bases. Germline CDR1 is MNHGY and CDR2 is SVAAGI. The J segment lost 5 bases and the V segment lost 5 bases, leaving 5 bases of the junction unmatched. The CDR3 loop spans 14 amino acids. The CDR3 spells CASSRDRGQETQYF. CDR3 sequence (DNA): TGTGCCAGCAGTCGAGACAGGGGGCAGGAGACCCAGTACTTC.

This clonotype has ten or more counts. This chain connects TRBV20-1 to TRBJ1-2; possible D gene TRBD1, 5 bases. The CDR3 is 12 amino acids. The V gene lost 6 bases and the J gene lost 8 bases, with 16 bases spanning the gap. Germline V lookup: CDR1 DFQATT, CDR2 SNEGSKA (reference sequence). The CDR3 loop reads CSADKGPGGYTF. In nucleotides, the CDR3 is TGCAGTGCCGACAAGGGCCCAGGGGGCTACACCTTC.

This clonotype was counted at least ten times. The chain links TRBV11-2 to TRBJ2-4, with 13 bases lining up with TRBD2. Germline assignment: CDR1 SGHAT and CDR2 FQNNGV. The length of the CDR3 is 18 residues. V lost 5 bases to trimming and J lost 6 bases; unmatched junction nucleotides: 13. CDR3 protein: CASSPLPGLAGSGNIQYF. The CDR3 region has the DNA TGTGCCAGCAGCCCTCTCCCGGGACTAGCGGGAAGTGGAAACATTCAGTACTTC.

The J gene is TRBJ2-5, the V gene TRBV23-1, with D hard to call. TRBV23-1 is an ORF; its function is uncertain. Trimming took off 0 bases at V and 0 bases at J, with 8 bases between the two ends. The CDR3 totals 15 residues. CDR3 in amino acids: CASSQSTRNQETQYF. The CDR3 region has the DNA TGCGCCAGCAGTCAATCGACCAGGAACCAAGAGACCCAGTACTTC.

The sample holds many counts of this clonotype. The chain links TRBV7-7 to TRBJ2-3, with D unclear. The germline CDR1 and CDR2 sequences are SSHAT and FNYEAQ (reference sequence). The CDR3 is made up of 13 amino acids. The V gene lost 4 bases and the J gene lost 3 bases, with 8 bases spanning the gap. This CDR3 reads CASSSRRTDTQYF. The CDR3, as DNA: TGTGCCAGCAGCTCCAGACGGACAGATACGCAGTATTTT. Supplemented by reference TRBV7-7 and TRBJ2-3, the full variable domain reads GAGVSQSPRYKVTKRGQDVTLRCDPISSHATLYWYQQALGQGPEFLTYFNYEAQPDKSGLPSDRFSAERPEGSISTLTIQRTEQRDSAMYRCASSSRRTDTQYFGPGTRLTVL.

At least ten counts were recorded for this clonotype. The rearrangement uses TRBV6-2 or TRBV6-3 and TRBJ2-7, with 8 bases lining up with TRBD2. The germline V gene encodes CDR1 MNHEY and CDR2 SVGEGT. Germline trimming cut 1 base from V and 3 bases from J; bases unmatched to any gene: 5. The CDR3 is 15 residues long. The CDR3: CASSYFGRGDYEQYF. The CDR3 region has the DNA TGTGCCAGCAGTTACTTCGGGAGGGGGGACTACGAGCAGTACTTC.

This clonotype was counted only a few times. The chain joins TRBV7-8 to TRBJ1-5; D is uncertain. The V gene's germline CDR1 is SGHVS and CDR2 FQNEAQ. Trimming removed 2 bases at V and 0 bases at J, with 14 bases between. The CDR3 totals 17 residues. In DNA form, the CDR3 reads TGTGCCAGCAGCTTACTGGAGCAGGCATATAGCAATCAGCCCCAGCATTTT. It encodes CASSLLEQAYSNQPQHF. The full variable domain, completed using reference TRBV7-8 and TRBJ1-5, is GAGVSQSPRYKVAKRGQDVALRCDPISGHVSLFWYQQALGQGPEFLTYFQNEAQLDKSGLPSDRFFAERPEGSVSTLKIQRTQQEDSAVYLCASSLLEQAYSNQPQHFGDGTRLSIL.

The J gene is TRBJ2-7, the V gene TRBV27; no firm D call. In germline, CDR1 is MNHEY, CDR2 SMNVEV (reference sequence). This CDR3 region has 17 residues. V lost 5 bases, J lost 0 bases, and 20 bases lay in between. The CDR3 nucleotides read TGTGCCAGCAGTCCGAGCCTCCTTTTGCGGTCCTCCTACGAGCAGTACGTC. Translated, it gives CASSPSLLLRSSYEQYV.

There are many counts of this clonotype. The chain is built from TRBV7-9 and TRBJ2-4; TRBD2 agrees at 15 bases. The V gene end was trimmed by 2 bases and the J gene end by 0 bases; junction bases not matched to a gene: 20. The CDR3 is 24 residues long. Germline lookup yields CDR1 SEHNR and CDR2 FQNEAQ (reference sequence). DNA of the CDR3: TGTGCCAGCAGCTTACGGGACAATCCCGGACTAGCGGGAGGGTCCGTCTCAGCCAAAAACATTCAGTACTTC. Encoded protein: CASSLRDNPGLAGGSVSAKNIQYF. The whole variable domain, remainder taken from reference TRBV7-9 and TRBJ2-4, is DTGVSQNPRHKITKRGQNVTFRCDPISEHNRLYWYRQTLGQGPEFLTYFQNEAQLEKSRLLSDRFSAERPKGSFSTLEIQRTEQGDSAMYLCASSLRDNPGLAGGSVSAKNIQYFGAGTRLSVL.

This clonotype was picked up a small number of times. The V gene is TRBV7-6, the J gene TRBJ2-5; D is unclear. The V gene's germline CDR1 is SGHVS and CDR2 FNYEAQ. The CDR3 extends over 12 amino acids. Deletions cut 5 bases from V and 4 bases from J, with 8 bases between. In DNA, the CDR3 is TGTGCCAGCAGCCGATGGCGAGAGACCCAGTACTTC. Translating gives CASSRWRETQYF.

The sample holds many counts of this clonotype. This chain joins TRBV6-2 or TRBV6-3 and TRBJ2-7; TRBD1 aligns across 9 bases. CDR1 and CDR2 (germline): MNHEY, SVGEGT. This CDR3 comprises 13 residues. The J segment lost 5 bases and the V segment lost 9 bases, leaving 8 bases of the junction unmatched. Here the CDR3 DNA reads TGTGCCAGGAGTACCGGGACAGGGAACGAGCAGTACGTC. This codes for CARSTGTGNEQYV.

This clonotype was counted ten times or more. V usage is TRBV20-1 and J usage is TRBJ2-7; D not certain. V was trimmed by 5 bases and J by 3 bases, leaving 20 bases between them. The CDR3 extends over 15 amino acids. CDR1 is DFQATT and CDR2 is SNEGSKA in the germline V gene (reference sequence). Here the CDR3 DNA reads TGCAGTGCTCACCCGGACCGAGCCCCGCACTACGAGCAGTACTTC. This translates into CSAHPDRAPHYEQYF.

This clonotype was counted many times. The chain carries TRBV6-1 and TRBJ1-5, with a tentative D call TRBD1 (5 bases). This CDR3 is built from 16 residues. Germline V gene data show CDR1 as MNHNS and CDR2 as SASEGT. Between the trimmed V and J ends, which lost 4 bases and 7 bases, there was a span of 20 bases. The CDR3 DNA follows: TGTGCCAGCAGTGCTCTCCCTCGCGGGCGGGACCAGCCCCAGCATTTT. Translating it yields CASSALPRGRDQPQHF.

This clonotype was observed many times. The rearrangement links TRBV18 to TRBJ2-7; D call uncertain. The germline V gene has CDR1 KGHSH and CDR2 LQKENI. V lost 1 base, J lost 3 bases, and 10 bases lay in between. CDR3 length: 14 residues. The CDR3 sequence is CASSPRSAGYEQYF. The CDR3 DNA is TGTGCCAGCTCACCACGGTCGGCAGGCTACGAGCAGTACTTC.

This clonotype was seen repeatedly, ten times or more. This chain links TRBV20-1 with TRBJ2-1, with 7 bases fitting TRBD2. Germline values: CDR1 DFQATT, CDR2 SNEGSKA (reference sequence). The CDR3 has 14 residues. With 5 bases clipped from V and 8 bases from J, the junction kept 12 bases outside the gene matches. The CDR3 DNA is TGCAGTGCTGGTCGTGGGAGGGCCCTCGATGAGCAGTTCTTC. Amino acid sequence: CSAGRGRALDEQFF.

This clonotype was recorded many times. The chain combines TRBV19 with TRBJ2-3; D assignment may be TRBD1 or TRBD2 (5 bases each). V was pared by 10 bases and J by 0 bases, with 11 bases between. The CDR3 length is 13 residues. From germline, CDR1 is LNHDA and CDR2 SQIVND (reference sequence). CDR3 sequence (DNA): TGTGCCACCGGGACGCCCAGCACAGATACGCAGTATTTT. Translated, it gives CATGTPSTDTQYF.

The V call is TRBV12-3 or TRBV12-4, the J call TRBJ2-5; 12 positions agree with TRBD2. V lost 9 bases and J lost 0; bases outside the gene matches: 8. The CDR3 is 16 residues long. The CDR3, as DNA: TGTGCCAGTCAGACTAGCGGGAGAGGGGACCAAGAGACCCAGTACTTC. This codes for CASQTSGRGDQETQYF.

This clonotype was seen at least ten times. This CDR3 is CASSEAGGGQFF. CDR3 nucleotides: TGTGCCAGCAGTGAAGCGGGGGGGGGGCAGTTCTTC. The chain links TRBV6-1 to TRBJ2-1; the match to TRBD2 covers 7 bases. The germline CDR1 and CDR2 sequences are MNHNS and SASEGT. The V gene end was trimmed by 0 bases and the J gene end by 12 bases; junction bases not matched to a gene: 2. The CDR3 loop spans 12 amino acids.

This clonotype was picked up many times. This chain uses TRBV27 with TRBJ1-3; D remains unclear. Trimming removed 6 bases at V and 4 bases at J, with 16 bases between. The CDR3 extends over 15 amino acids. Per the germline V gene, CDR1 is MNHEY and CDR2 is SMNVEV (reference sequence). This chain's CDR3 is CASSPRQLGGNTIYF. The CDR3 bases are TGTGCCAGCAGCCCACGTCAGCTCGGGGGAAACACCATATATTTT.

This clonotype was detected ten times or more. This chain links TRBV6-1 with TRBJ2-5; D gene ambiguous. Germline V gene sequence: CDR1 MNHNS, CDR2 SASEGT. V was clipped by 1 base and J by 5 bases, with 5 bases between them. The length of the CDR3 is 12 residues. CDR3 DNA: TGTGCCAGCAGTGAAGTATGGGAGACCCAGTACTTC. Translating it yields CASSEVWETQYF.

In its sample, this clonotype was seen many times. The J gene is TRBJ1-5, the V gene TRBV12-3 or TRBV12-4; 9 bases align to TRBD1. V lost 7 bases to trimming and J lost 0 bases; unmatched junction nucleotides: 7. The CDR3 totals 16 residues. The CDR3 DNA reads TGTGCCAGCACTAGTGGGACAGGGCCTAGCAATCAGCCCCAGCATTTT. Translating gives CASTSGTGPSNQPQHF.

This clonotype was seen ten or more times. V is TRBV10-3 and J is TRBJ2-6, with 8 nucleotides matching TRBD1. From germline, CDR1 is ENHRY and CDR2 SYGVKD. V shed 3 bases, J shed 4 bases, and the junction held 11 bases outside the gene matches. The CDR3 has 18 residues. This CDR3 is CAISDETGAMRGANVLTF. For the CDR3, the DNA is TGTGCCATCAGTGATGAGACAGGGGCGATGAGAGGGGCCAACGTCCTGACTTTC.

CDR3 region: CASSPGGAESYEQYV. The CDR3 DNA is TGTGCCAGCAGCCCCGGGGGAGCGGAGTCCTACGAGCAGTACGTC. The chain carries TRBV7-8 and TRBJ2-7, with D possibly matching TRBD2 (6 bases). From germline, CDR1 is SGHVS and CDR2 FQNEAQ. The length of the CDR3 is 15 residues. Trimming took off 5 bases at V and 1 base at J, with 15 bases between the two ends.